This passage covers 23 T cell receptor beta chains from one sample sequenced in a study of CD8 T cells in Susac syndrome. Random hexamers primed reverse transcription of about 0.5 to 1 ug RNA. TCRdb re-called the immunoSEQ multiplex PCR reads with MiXCR, one entry per CDR3 protein. The sample holds some 96,000 distinct CDR3 sequences, around 94% seen once. Sequencing used CD4+ T cells from PBMCs. These receptors came from a human donor with Susac syndrome.

The chain couples TRBV20-1 to TRBJ2-1; 14 nucleotides align to TRBD2. The length of the CDR3 is 15 residues. Per the germline V gene, CDR1 is DFQATT and CDR2 is SNEGSKA (reference sequence). After removal of 6 bases from V and 6 bases from J, the junction contained 7 bases not matched to a gene. The CDR3 region has the DNA TGCAGTGCCCAGACCGGGACTAGCGGGGGCAATGAGCAGTTCTTC. Translated, it gives CSAQTGTSGGNEQFF.

The V call is TRBV13, the J call TRBJ2-2; D gene uncertain. The CDR3 extends over 14 amino acids. Trimming cost V 0 bases and J 6 bases, with 8 bases left between them. The germline CDR1 and CDR2 sequences are PRHDT and FYEKMQ (reference sequence). In nucleotides, the CDR3 is TGTGCCAGCAGCTTAGGAGTAAAGGCCGGGGAGCTGTTTTTT. It codes for CASSLGVKAGELFF. The full variable domain, with the rest looked up from reference TRBV13 and TRBJ2-2, is AAGVIQSPRHLIKEKRETATLKCYPIPRHDTVYWYQQGPGQDPQFLISFYEKMQSDKGSIPDRFSAQQFSDYHSELNMSSLELGDSALYFCASSLGVKAGELFFGEGSRLTVL.

The rearrangement joins TRBV15 to TRBJ2-7; D gene unclear. The CDR3 extends over 13 amino acids. CDR1 LNHNV and CDR2 YYDKDF come from the germline V gene (reference sequence). Trimming removed 0 bases from V and 6 bases from J, with 9 bases in between. In DNA, the CDR3 is TGTGCCACCAGCAGAGAAGTTATGGCCGAGCAGTACTTC. Protein product: CATSREVMAEQYF.

This clonotype was counted once. The chain carries TRBV6-5 and TRBJ1-2, with TRBD1 matching 7 bases. Per the germline V gene, CDR1 is MNHEY and CDR2 is SVGAGI. CDR3 size: 15 residues. The V segment lost 5 bases and the J segment 0 bases; nucleotides outside the gene matches: 6. CDR3 amino acids: CASSTRDSANYGYTF. The CDR3 DNA is TGTGCCAGCAGTACACGGGACAGCGCTAACTATGGCTACACCTTC.

The chain's CDR3 is CARSQGAGIQYF. CDR3 sequence (DNA): TGTGCCAGGTCCCAGGGGGCTGGCATTCAGTACTTC. This chain joins TRBV6-2 or TRBV6-3 and TRBJ2-4, with 8 bases fitting TRBD1. Unmatched junction bases numbered 7, after V lost 9 bases and J lost 9 bases. Looked up from germline, CDR1 is MNHEY and CDR2 is SVGEGT. The CDR3 totals 12 residues.

The chain carries TRBV5-1 and TRBJ2-5, with a tentative D call TRBD1 (6 bases). V was pared by 4 bases and J by 1 base, with 17 bases between. The CDR3 extends over 16 amino acids. CDR1 is SGHRS, CDR2 YFSETQ, per germline. CDR3 DNA sequence: TGCGCCAGCAGCCCCCCCGCAGGGGCGATCCAAGAGACCCAGTACTTC. Its protein is CASSPPAGAIQETQYF. The full variable domain, completed using reference TRBV5-1 and TRBJ2-5, is KAGVTQTPRYLIKTRGQQVTLSCSPISGHRSVSWYQQTPGQGLQFLFEYFSETQRNKGNFPGRFSGRQFSNSRSEMNVSTLELGDSALYLCASSPPAGAIQETQYFGPGTRLLVL.

CDR3 loop: CATLWTGGGETQYF. CDR3 nucleotides: TGTGCCACCCTCTGGACAGGGGGCGGAGAGACCCAGTACTTC. The chain has TRBV28 and TRBJ2-5, with 11 nucleotides matching TRBD1. J gave up 4 bases and V 10 bases, and 8 bases lay outside the gene matches. This CDR3 comprises 14 residues. Per germline, CDR1 MDHEN and CDR2 SYDVKM.

The gene calls are TRBV4-1 and TRBJ2-2; unclear D gene. Germline V gene data show CDR1 as MGHRA and CDR2 as YSYEKL. The CDR3 covers 17 residues. Trimming stripped 1 base from V and 5 bases from J, with 17 bases between. In DNA, the CDR3 is TGCGCCAGCAGCCAAGTCGACCTGGGCTTACAAACCGGGGAGCTGTTTTTT. The encoded protein is CASSQVDLGLQTGELFF.

The chain recombines TRBV24-1 with TRBJ2-1; the D gene is possibly TRBD1 (6 bases). Between the trimmed V and J ends, which lost 4 bases and 7 bases, there was a span of 16 bases. The CDR3 runs to 15 residues. CDR1 is KGHDR and CDR2 is SFDVKD in the germline V gene. The CDR3 protein is CATSETGPWGNEQFF. The DNA of the CDR3 is TGTGCCACCAGTGAAACAGGGCCCTGGGGTAATGAGCAGTTCTTC.

The CDR3: CAWGGLAGGEQFF. For the CDR3, the DNA is TGTGCCTGGGGAGGACTAGCGGGGGGTGAGCAGTTCTTC. The J gene is TRBJ2-1, the V gene TRBV30; 14 bases line up with TRBD2. CDR1 is GTSNPN, CDR2 SVGIG, per germline (reference sequence). With 5 bases clipped from V and 9 bases from J, the junction kept 3 bases outside the gene matches. This CDR3 contains 13 residues. The variable domain in full, with the rest retrieved from reference TRBV30 and TRBJ2-1, is SQTIHQWPATLVQPVGSPLSLECTVEGTSNPNLYWYRQAAGRGLQLLFYSVGIGQISSEVPQNLSASRPQDRQFILSSKKLLLSDSGFYLCAWGGLAGGEQFFGPGTRLTVL.

This clonotype was found once. The rearrangement joins TRBV9 to TRBJ2-5; D might be TRBD1 (6 bases). The V and J ends lost 4 bases and 2 bases respectively, with 18 bases between them. The CDR3 is 16 residues long. Germline V CDR1 and CDR2: SGDLS, YYNGEE. CDR3 DNA: TGTGCCAGCAGCCTTATGAGGGACAAGGGTCAAGAGACCCAGTACTTC. It codes for CASSLMRDKGQETQYF.

This clonotype appeared a single time. V usage is TRBV6-5 and J usage is TRBJ1-4, with D tentatively TRBD1 (6 bases). From germline, CDR1 is MNHEY and CDR2 SVGAGI. Trimming shortened V by 3 bases and J by 10 bases, and 18 bases separated the two germline ends. The CDR3 sequence is 15 residues long. Here the CDR3 reads CASSYGAVEGGKLFF. In DNA form, the CDR3 reads TGTGCCAGCAGTTATGGCGCAGTAGAGGGGGGAAAACTGTTTTTT.

V usage is TRBV27 and J usage is TRBJ1-6, with a possible D match to TRBD1 (6 bases). Germline CDR1 MNHEY, CDR2 SMNVEV (reference sequence). Trimming removed 7 bases from V and 7 bases from J, with 14 bases in between. This CDR3 contains 14 residues. For the CDR3, the DNA is TGTGCCAGCACCCCGACAGGAATCAATTCACCCCTCCACTTT. Its translation: CASTPTGINSPLHF.

The genes are TRBV3-1 and TRBJ2-3, with D hard to call. The germline CDR1 and CDR2 sequences are LGHDT and YNNKEL (reference sequence). The CDR3 loop spans 15 amino acids. Trimming removed 4 bases at V and 6 bases at J, with 17 bases between. CDR3 coding DNA: TGTGCCAGCAGCCTAGGCGGCCCCAAAGCGGATACGCAGTATTTT. Amino acid sequence: CASSLGGPKADTQYF.

The chain uses TRBV9 and TRBJ1-5; 10 bases line up with TRBD1. The germline V gene has CDR1 SGDLS and CDR2 YYNGEE. Trimming removed 4 bases from V and 1 base from J; junction bases left unmatched: 5. The CDR3 covers 16 residues. DNA for the CDR3: TGTGCCAGCAGCACCCTGACAGGGGGCAGCAATCAGCCCCAGCATTTT. Protein product: CASSTLTGGSNQPQHF.

This clonotype was recorded once. The chain recombines TRBV20-1 with TRBJ1-1; D gene uncertain. From germline, CDR1 is DFQATT and CDR2 SNEGSKA (reference sequence). The CDR3 runs 13 residues. Trimming removed 3 bases at V and 4 bases at J, with 12 bases between. Written as DNA, the CDR3 is TGCAGTGCTAGTATCCTGGGCGGCACTGAAGCTTTCTTT. Translating it yields CSASILGGTEAFF.

The count of this clonotype is one. The genes are TRBV3-1 and TRBJ2-1; 7 bases agree with TRBD1. Germline V CDR1 and CDR2: LGHDT, YNNKEL (reference sequence). The CDR3 runs to 15 residues. With 4 bases clipped from V and 2 bases from J, the junction kept 5 bases outside the gene matches. The CDR3 nucleotides are TGTGCCAGCAGCCCCCAGGGGGTTACCTACAATGAGCAGTTCTTC. Its protein product is CASSPQGVTYNEQFF.

This clonotype was recorded once. The chain is built from TRBV9 and TRBJ1-2; perhaps TRBD1 as D (6 bases). The V gene lost 1 base and the J gene lost 4 bases, with 14 bases spanning the gap. The CDR3 is made up of 15 amino acids. Germline assignment: CDR1 SGDLS and CDR2 YYNGEE. The CDR3 sequence is CASSVSPSDSYGYTF. CDR3 DNA: TGTGCCAGCAGCGTAAGCCCTTCGGACAGCTATGGCTACACCTTC.

A single count supports this clonotype. The chain uses TRBV18 and TRBJ1-6; weak D call: TRBD1 (5 bases). The V end was cut by 7 bases, the J end by 8 bases, with 12 bases between. The germline CDR1 and CDR2 sequences are KGHSH and LQKENI. The CDR3 contains 13 residues. The DNA for the CDR3 is TGTGCCAGCTTCCGGGACGGAGATTCACCCCTCCACTTT. Translated, it gives CASFRDGDSPLHF.

This chain links TRBV9 with TRBJ2-7; 8 bases line up with TRBD2. The CDR3 has 16 residues. Germline CDR1 SGDLS, CDR2 YYNGEE. Trimming at V came to 0 bases and at J to 1 base, leaving 6 bases not matched to a gene. In DNA form, the CDR3 reads TGTGCCAGCAGCGTAGACGGCGGGGGGTCTTCCTACGAGCAGTACTTC. It codes for CASSVDGGGSSYEQYF.

This chain links TRBV12-3 or TRBV12-4 with TRBJ2-3; TRBD2 matches at 10 bases. The CDR3 loop spans 16 amino acids. V dropped 3 bases and J dropped 2; count of bases not matched to a gene: 5. The CDR3 sequence is CASSLGLAGVTDTQYF. As DNA, the CDR3 is TGTGCCAGCAGTTTGGGGCTAGCGGGGGTCACAGATACGCAGTATTTT.

V gene TRBV30 combines with J gene TRBJ2-3; TRBD2 matches at 13 bases. After removal of 3 bases from V and 1 base from J, the junction contained 4 bases not matched to a gene. This CDR3 contains 16 residues. Per germline, CDR1 GTSNPN and CDR2 SVGIG (reference sequence). CDR3 DNA: TGTGCCTGGAGGCCTGGACTAGCGGGGGGCACAGATACGCAGTATTTT. This sequence encodes CAWRPGLAGGTDTQYF. Full variable domain (missing parts from reference TRBV30 and TRBJ2-3): SQTIHQWPATLVQPVGSPLSLECTVEGTSNPNLYWYRQAAGRGLQLLFYSVGIGQISSEVPQNLSASRPQDRQFILSSKKLLLSDSGFYLCAWRPGLAGGTDTQYFGPGTRLTVL.

This sequence joins TRBV11-2 and TRBJ2-1; the D gene could be TRBD1 or TRBD2 (5 bases each). The germline V and J ends were trimmed by 5 bases and 6 bases, with 14 bases remaining between them. Germline CDR1 and CDR2: SGHAT and FQNNGV. CDR3 length equals 14 residues. CDR3 coding DNA: TGTGCCAGCAGCGTGGGACCTGCTTCCAATGAGCAGTTCTTC. It translates to CASSVGPASNEQFF.